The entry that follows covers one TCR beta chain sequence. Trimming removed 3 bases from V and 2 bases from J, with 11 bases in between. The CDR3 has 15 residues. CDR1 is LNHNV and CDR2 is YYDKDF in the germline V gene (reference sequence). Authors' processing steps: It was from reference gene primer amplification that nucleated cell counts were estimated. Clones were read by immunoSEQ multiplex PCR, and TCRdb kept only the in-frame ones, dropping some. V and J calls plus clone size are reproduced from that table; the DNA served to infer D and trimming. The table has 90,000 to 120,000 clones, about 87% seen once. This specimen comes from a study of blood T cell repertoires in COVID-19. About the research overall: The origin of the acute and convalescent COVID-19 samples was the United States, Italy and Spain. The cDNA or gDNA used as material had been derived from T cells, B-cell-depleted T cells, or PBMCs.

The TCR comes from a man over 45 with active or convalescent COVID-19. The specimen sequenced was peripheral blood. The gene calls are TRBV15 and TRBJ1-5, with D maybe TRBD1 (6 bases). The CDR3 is CATSRGRQGNQPQHF. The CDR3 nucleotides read TGTGCCACCAGCAGGGGACGACAGGGCAATCAGCCCCAGCATTTT. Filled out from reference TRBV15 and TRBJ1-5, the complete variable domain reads DAMVIQNPRYQVTQFGKPVTLSCSQTLNHNVMYWYQQKSSQAPKLLFHYYDKDFNNEADTPDNFQSRRPNTSFCFLDIRSPGLGDTAMYLCATSRGRQGNQPQHFGDGTRLSIL.